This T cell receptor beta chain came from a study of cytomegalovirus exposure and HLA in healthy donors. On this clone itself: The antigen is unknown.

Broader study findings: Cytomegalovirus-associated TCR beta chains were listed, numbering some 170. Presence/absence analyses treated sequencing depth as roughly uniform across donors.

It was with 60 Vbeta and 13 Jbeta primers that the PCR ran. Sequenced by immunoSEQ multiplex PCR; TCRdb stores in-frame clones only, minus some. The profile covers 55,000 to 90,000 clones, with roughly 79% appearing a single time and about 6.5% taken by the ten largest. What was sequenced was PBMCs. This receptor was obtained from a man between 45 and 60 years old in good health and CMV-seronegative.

The CDR3 is CASSTGGGSDTQYF. The CDR3 nucleotides read TGTGCCAGTAGTACAGGGGGCGGTTCAGATACGCAGTATTTT. This chain connects TRBV19 to TRBJ2-3; 8 bases align to TRBD1. CDR1 and CDR2 from the germline V gene are LNHDA and SQIVND (reference sequence). Unmatched junction bases numbered 4, after V lost 4 bases and J lost 4 bases. The CDR3 consists of 14 residues.